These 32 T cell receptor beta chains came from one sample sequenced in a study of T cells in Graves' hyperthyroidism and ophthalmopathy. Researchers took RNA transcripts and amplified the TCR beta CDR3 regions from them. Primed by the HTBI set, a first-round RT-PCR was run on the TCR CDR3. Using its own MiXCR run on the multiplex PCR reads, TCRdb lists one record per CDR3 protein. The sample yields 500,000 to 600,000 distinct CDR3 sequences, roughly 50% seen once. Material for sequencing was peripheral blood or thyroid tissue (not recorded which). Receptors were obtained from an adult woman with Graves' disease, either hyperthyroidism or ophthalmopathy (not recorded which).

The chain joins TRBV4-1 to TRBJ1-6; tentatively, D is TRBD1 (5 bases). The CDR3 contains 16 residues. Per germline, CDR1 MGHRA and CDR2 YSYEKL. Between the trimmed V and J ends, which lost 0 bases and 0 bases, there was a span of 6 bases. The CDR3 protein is CASSQDGGSYNSPLHF. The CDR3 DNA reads TGCGCCAGCAGCCAAGACGGGGGCTCCTATAATTCACCCCTCCACTTT.

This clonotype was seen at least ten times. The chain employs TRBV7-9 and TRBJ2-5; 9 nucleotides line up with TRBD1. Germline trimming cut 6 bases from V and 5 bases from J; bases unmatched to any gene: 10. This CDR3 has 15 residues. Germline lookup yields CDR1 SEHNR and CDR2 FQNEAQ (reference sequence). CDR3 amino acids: CASSTGTGYSETQYF. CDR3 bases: TGTGCCAGCAGTACCGGGACAGGGTATTCCGAGACCCAGTACTTC.

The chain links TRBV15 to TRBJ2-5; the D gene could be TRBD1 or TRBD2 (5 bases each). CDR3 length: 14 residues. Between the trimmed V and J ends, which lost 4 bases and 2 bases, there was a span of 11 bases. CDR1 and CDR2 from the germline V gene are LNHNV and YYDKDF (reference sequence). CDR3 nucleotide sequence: TGTGCCACCAGCAACCAGGGACCGCAAGAGACCCAGTACTTC. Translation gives CATSNQGPQETQYF.

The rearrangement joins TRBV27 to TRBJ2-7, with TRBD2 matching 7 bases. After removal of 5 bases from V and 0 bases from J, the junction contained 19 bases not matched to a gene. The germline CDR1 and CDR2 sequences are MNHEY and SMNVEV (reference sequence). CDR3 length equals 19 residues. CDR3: CASSPIRGGAGTPSYEQYF. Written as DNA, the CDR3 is TGTGCCAGCAGTCCCATAAGGGGAGGGGCTGGAACTCCCTCCTACGAGCAGTACTTC.

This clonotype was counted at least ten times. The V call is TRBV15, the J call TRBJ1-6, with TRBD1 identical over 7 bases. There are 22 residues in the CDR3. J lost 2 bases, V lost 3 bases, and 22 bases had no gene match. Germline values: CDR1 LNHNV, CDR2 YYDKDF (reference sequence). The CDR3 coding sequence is TGTGCCACCAGCAGGGGGGATATCCGGGACAGCGTTTGGGGGGCCTATAATTCACCCCTCCACTTT. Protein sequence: CATSRGDIRDSVWGAYNSPLHF.

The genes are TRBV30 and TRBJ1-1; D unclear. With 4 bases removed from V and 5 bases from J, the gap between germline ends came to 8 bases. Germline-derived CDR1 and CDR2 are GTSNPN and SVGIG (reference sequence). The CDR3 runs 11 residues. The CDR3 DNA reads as TGTGCCTGGAAATTTGGAACTGAAGCTTTCTTT. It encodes CAWKFGTEAFF.

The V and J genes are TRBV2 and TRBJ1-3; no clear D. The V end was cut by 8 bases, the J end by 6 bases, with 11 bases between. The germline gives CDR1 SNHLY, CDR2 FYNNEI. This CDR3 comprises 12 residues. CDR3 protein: CASHPGVNTIYF. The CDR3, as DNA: TGTGCCAGCCACCCCGGAGTAAACACCATATATTTT.

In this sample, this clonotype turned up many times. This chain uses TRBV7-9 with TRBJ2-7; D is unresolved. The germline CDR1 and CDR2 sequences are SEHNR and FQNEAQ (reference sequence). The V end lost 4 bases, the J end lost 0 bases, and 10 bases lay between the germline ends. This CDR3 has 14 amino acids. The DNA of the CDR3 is TGTGCCAGCAGCTCCCTAAGAAGCTCCTACGAGCAGTACTTC. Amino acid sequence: CASSSLRSSYEQYF. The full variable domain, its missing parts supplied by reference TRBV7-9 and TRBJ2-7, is DTGVSQNPRHKITKRGQNVTFRCDPISEHNRLYWYRQTLGQGPEFLTYFQNEAQLEKSRLLSDRFSAERPKGSFSTLEIQRTEQGDSAMYLCASSSLRSSYEQYFGPGTRLTVT.

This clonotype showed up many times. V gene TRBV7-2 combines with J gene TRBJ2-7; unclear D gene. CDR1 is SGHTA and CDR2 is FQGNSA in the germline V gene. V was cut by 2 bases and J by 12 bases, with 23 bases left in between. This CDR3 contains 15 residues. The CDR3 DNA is TGTGCCAGCAGCTTATATGACGCAGACAAACCTAGTCGGTACTTC. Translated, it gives CASSLYDADKPSRYF.

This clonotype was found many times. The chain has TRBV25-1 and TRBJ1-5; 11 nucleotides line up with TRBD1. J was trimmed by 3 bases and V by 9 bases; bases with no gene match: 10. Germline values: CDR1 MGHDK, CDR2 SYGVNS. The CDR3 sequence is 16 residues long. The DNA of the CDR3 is TGTGCCAGGGTTTGGACAGGGGGCTTCTTCAATCAGCCCCAGCATTTT. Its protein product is CARVWTGGFFNQPQHF. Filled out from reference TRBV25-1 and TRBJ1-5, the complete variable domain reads EADIYQTPRYLVIGTGKKITLECSQTMGHDKMYWYQQDPGMELHLIHYSYGVNSTEKGDLSSESTVSRIRTEHFPLTLESARPSHTSQYLCARVWTGGFFNQPQHFGDGTRLSIL.

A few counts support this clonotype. Written as DNA, the CDR3 is TGTGCCATCTCAGCACATAGGACAGACAATCAGCCCCAGCATTTT. Residues: CAISAHRTDNQPQHF. The chain is built from TRBV15 and TRBJ1-5, with a possible D match to TRBD1 (6 bases). The length of the CDR3 is 15 residues. Germline V gives CDR1 LNHNV, CDR2 YYDKDF (reference sequence). Trimming took off 10 bases at V and 3 bases at J, with 19 bases between the two ends.

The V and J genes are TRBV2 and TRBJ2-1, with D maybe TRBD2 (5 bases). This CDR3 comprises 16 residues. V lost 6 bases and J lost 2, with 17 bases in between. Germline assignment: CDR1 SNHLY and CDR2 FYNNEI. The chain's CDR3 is CASRHGLDFTYNEQFF. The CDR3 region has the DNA TGTGCCAGCAGGCACGGACTCGATTTCACCTACAATGAGCAGTTCTTC.

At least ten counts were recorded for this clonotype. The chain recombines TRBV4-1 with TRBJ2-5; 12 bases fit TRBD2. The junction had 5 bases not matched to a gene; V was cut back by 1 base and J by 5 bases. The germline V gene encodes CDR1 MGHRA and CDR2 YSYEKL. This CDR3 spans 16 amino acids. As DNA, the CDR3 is TGCGCCAGCAGCCAAGCTGCTAGCGGGAGGGCGGAGACCCAGTACTTC. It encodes CASSQAASGRAETQYF.

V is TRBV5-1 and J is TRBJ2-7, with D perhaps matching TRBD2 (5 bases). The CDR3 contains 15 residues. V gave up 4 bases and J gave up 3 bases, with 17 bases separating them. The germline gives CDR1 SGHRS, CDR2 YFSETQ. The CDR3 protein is CASSPEAEYDYEQYF. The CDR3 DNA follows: TGCGCCAGCAGCCCGGAGGCGGAGTACGACTACGAGCAGTACTTC.

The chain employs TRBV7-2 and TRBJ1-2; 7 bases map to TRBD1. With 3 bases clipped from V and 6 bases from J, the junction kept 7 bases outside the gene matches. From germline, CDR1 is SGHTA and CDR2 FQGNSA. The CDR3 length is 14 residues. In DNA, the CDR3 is TGTGCCAGCAGCTTTCTTGAGGGGGCAAATGGCTACACCTTC. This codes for CASSFLEGANGYTF.

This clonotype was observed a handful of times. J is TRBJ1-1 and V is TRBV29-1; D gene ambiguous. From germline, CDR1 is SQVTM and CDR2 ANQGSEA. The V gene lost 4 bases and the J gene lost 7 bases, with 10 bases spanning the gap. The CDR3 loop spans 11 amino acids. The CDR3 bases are TGCAGCGTTGCCGGAGAGCTTGAAGCTTTCTTT. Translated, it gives CSVAGELEAFF.

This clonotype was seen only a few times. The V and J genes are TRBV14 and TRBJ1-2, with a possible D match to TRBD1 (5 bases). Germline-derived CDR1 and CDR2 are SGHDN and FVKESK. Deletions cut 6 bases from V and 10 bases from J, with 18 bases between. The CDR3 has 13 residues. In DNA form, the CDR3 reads TGTGCCAGCAGTACTCCATGGGGCAAAGACTACACCTTC. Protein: CASSTPWGKDYTF.

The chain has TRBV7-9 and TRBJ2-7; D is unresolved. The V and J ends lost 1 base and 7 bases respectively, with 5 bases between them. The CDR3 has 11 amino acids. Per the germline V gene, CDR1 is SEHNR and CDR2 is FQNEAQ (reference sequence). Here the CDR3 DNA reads TGTGCCAGCAGCTTAGAATCAGAGCAGTACTTC. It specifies CASSLESEQYF.

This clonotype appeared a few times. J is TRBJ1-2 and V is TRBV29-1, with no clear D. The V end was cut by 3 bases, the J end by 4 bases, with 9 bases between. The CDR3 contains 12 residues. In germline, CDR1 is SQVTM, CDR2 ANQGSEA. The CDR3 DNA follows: TGCAGCGTTGACCGTTCTGGCTATGGCTACACCTTC. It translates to CSVDRSGYGYTF.

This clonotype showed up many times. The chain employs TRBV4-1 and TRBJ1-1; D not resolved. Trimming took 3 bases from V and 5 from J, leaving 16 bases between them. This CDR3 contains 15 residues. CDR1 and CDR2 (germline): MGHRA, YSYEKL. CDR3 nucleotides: TGCGCCAGCAGCCATGCAAGTGGGTACGAAACTGAAGCTTTCTTT. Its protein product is CASSHASGYETEAFF.

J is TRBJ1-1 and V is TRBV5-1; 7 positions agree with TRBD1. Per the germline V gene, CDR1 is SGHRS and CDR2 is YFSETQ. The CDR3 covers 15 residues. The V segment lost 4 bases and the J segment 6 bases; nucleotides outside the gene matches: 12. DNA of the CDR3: TGCGCCAGCAGCCCGTTAGCGGGAGGGGGCTCTGAAGCTTTCTTT. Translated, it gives CASSPLAGGGSEAFF. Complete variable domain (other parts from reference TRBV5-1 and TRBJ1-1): KAGVTQTPRYLIKTRGQQVTLSCSPISGHRSVSWYQQTPGQGLQFLFEYFSETQRNKGNFPGRFSGRQFSNSRSEMNVSTLELGDSALYLCASSPLAGGGSEAFFGQGTRLTVV.

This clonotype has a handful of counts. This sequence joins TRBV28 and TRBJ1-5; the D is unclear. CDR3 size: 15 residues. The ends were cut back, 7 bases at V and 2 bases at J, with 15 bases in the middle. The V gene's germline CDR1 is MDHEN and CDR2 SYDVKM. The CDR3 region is CASKFQPLGNQPQHF. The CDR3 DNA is TGTGCCAGCAAATTTCAACCGTTGGGCAATCAGCCCCAGCATTTT.

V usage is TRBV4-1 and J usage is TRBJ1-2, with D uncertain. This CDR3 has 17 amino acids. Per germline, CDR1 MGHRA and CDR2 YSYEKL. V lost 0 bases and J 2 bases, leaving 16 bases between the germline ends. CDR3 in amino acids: CASSQDDAPRANYGYTF. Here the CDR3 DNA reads TGCGCCAGCAGCCAAGATGATGCCCCCCGGGCCAACTATGGCTACACCTTC.

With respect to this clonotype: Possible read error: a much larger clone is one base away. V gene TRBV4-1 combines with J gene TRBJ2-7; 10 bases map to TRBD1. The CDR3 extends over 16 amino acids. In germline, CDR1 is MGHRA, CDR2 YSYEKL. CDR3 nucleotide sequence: TGCTCCAGCAGCCAATCGGGGGGACAGGGGTTCTACGAGCAGTACTTC. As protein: CSSSQSGGQGFYEQYF.

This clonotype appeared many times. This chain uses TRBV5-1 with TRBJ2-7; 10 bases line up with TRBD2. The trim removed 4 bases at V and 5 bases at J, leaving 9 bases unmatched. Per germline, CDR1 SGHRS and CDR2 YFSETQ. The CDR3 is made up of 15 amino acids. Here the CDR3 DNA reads TGCGCCAGCAGCCAAGGACTAGCGGTTATTGACGAGCAGTACTTC. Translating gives CASSQGLAVIDEQYF.

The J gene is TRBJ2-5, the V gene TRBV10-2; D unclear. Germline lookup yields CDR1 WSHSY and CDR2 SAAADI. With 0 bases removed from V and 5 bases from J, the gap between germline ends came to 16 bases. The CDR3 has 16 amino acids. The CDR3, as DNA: TGCGCCAGCAGTGAGTCGACATACAGATACTACGAGACCCAGTACTTC. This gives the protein CASSESTYRYYETQYF.

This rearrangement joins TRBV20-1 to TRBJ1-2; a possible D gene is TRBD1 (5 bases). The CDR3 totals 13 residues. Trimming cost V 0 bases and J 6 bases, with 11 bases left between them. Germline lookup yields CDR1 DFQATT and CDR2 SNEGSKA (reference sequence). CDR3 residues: CSARDWGTDGYTF. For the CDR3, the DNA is TGCAGTGCTAGAGATTGGGGGACTGATGGCTACACCTTC.

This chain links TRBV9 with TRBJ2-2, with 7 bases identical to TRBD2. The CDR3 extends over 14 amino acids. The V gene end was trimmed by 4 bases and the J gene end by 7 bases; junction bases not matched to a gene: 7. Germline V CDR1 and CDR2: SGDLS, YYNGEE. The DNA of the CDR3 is TGTGCCAGCAGCTTAGCGGGCCGCGGCGGGGAGCTGTTTTTT. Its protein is CASSLAGRGGELFF.

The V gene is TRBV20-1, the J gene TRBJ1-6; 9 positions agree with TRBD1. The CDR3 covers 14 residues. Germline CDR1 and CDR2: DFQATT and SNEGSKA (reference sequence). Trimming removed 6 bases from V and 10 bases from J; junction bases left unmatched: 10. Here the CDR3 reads CSAAGQGEWSPLHF. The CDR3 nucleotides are TGCAGTGCCGCGGGACAGGGTGAATGGTCACCCCTCCACTTT.

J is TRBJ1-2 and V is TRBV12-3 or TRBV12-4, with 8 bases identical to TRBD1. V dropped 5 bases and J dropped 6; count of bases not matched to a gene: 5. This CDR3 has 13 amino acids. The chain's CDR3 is CASSRTGIHGYTF. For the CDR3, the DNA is TGTGCCAGCAGTCGGACAGGGATCCATGGCTACACCTTC.

The CDR3 sequence is CASSQVIGQGTYEQYF. In DNA form, the CDR3 reads TGTGCCAGCAGCCAAGTTATTGGCCAGGGGACCTACGAGCAGTACTTC. V usage is TRBV3-1 and J usage is TRBJ2-7; D is possibly TRBD1 (6 bases). The V end was cut by 1 base, the J end by 2 bases, with 15 bases between. Per the germline V gene, CDR1 is LGHDT and CDR2 is YNNKEL (reference sequence). The CDR3 extends over 16 amino acids.

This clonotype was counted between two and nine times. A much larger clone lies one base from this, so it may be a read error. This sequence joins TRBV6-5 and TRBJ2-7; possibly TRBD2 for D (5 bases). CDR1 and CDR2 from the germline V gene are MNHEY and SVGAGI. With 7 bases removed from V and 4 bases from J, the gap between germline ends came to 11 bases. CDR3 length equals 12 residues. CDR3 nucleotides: TGTGCCAGCATGGGGAGACCTTACGAGCAGTACTTC. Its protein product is CASMGRPYEQYF.